A single sample is the source of the 29 T cell receptor beta chains below, sequenced in a study of cytomegalovirus exposure and HLA in healthy donors. The PCR ran on 60 Vbeta and 13 Jbeta primers. The method was immunoSEQ multiplex PCR; TCRdb's version includes in-frame clones alone and lacks a portion of them. The table lists about 160,000 clones, 84% of them singletons. Sequencing used PBMCs. The receptors here all came from a man younger than 35 in good health and CMV-seronegative.

The rearrangement uses TRBV21-1 and TRBJ2-7; no DNA check was done on the table's D call, TRBD2. TRBV21-1 is noted as a pseudogene. The CDR3 loop spans 15 amino acids. This chain's CDR3 is CASSKLSGSSYEQYF. In nucleotides, the CDR3 is TGTGCCAGCAGCAAATTGAGCGGGAGCTCCTACGAGCAGTACTTC.

The chain has TRBV19 and TRBJ2-1; 7 bases align to TRBD2. With V trimmed by 0 bases and J by 2 bases, 10 bases remained unmatched. There are 18 residues in the CDR3. In germline, CDR1 is LNHDA, CDR2 SQIVND (reference sequence). The DNA of the CDR3 is TGTGCCAGTAGTATAGAAGTCGCTAGCGGCTCAACCTACAATGAGCAGTTCTTC. Translation: CASSIEVASGSTYNEQFF.

The sample holds a few counts of this clone. This rearrangement joins TRBV11-2 to TRBJ1-1; no definite D call. The CDR3 consists of 13 residues. Germline CDR1 and CDR2: SGHAT and FQNNGV. V was pared by 2 bases and J by 0 bases, with 4 bases between. CDR3 loop: CASSLSVNTEAFF. The CDR3 nucleotides read TGTGCCAGCAGCTTATCAGTGAACACTGAAGCTTTCTTT.

The chain couples TRBV13 to TRBJ2-2; 8 positions match TRBD1. The CDR3 loop spans 13 amino acids. Germline CDR1 and CDR2: PRHDT and FYEKMQ (reference sequence). Trimming took 8 bases from V and 1 from J; bases not matched to a gene: 0. CDR3 region: CASGQGNTGELFF. The CDR3 DNA reads as TGTGCCAGCGGACAGGGGAACACCGGGGAGCTGTTTTTT.

The chain carries TRBV19 and TRBJ2-5, with D hard to call. The V end was cut by 3 bases, the J end by 4 bases, with 9 bases between. The CDR3 runs 13 residues. The germline CDR1 and CDR2 sequences are LNHDA and SQIVND (reference sequence). The CDR3 sequence: CASSMFRGETQYF. DNA of the CDR3: TGTGCCAGTAGTATGTTTCGCGGAGAGACCCAGTACTTC.

V is TRBV14 and J is TRBJ1-1; TRBD1 aligns across 7 bases. The CDR3 length is 14 residues. The germline gives CDR1 SGHDN, CDR2 FVKESK. After removal of 3 bases from V and 1 base from J, the junction contained 2 bases not matched to a gene. CDR3 in amino acids: CASSHWTGNTEAFF. Written as DNA, the CDR3 is TGTGCCAGCAGCCATTGGACAGGGAACACTGAAGCTTTCTTT.

The V call is TRBV6-5, the J call TRBJ1-1; unclear D gene. This CDR3 comprises 14 residues. V lost 7 bases, J lost 4 bases, and 16 bases lay in between. Germline V CDR1 and CDR2: MNHEY, SVGAGI. DNA for the CDR3: TGTGCCAGCACCAGGCGGGGTTATTTCACTGAAGCTTTCTTT. The encoded protein is CASTRRGYFTEAFF.

The chain employs TRBV19 and TRBJ1-5; TRBD1 matches 9 bases. The CDR3 contains 14 residues. V lost 3 bases, J lost 5 bases, and 2 bases stayed unmatched. Germline V lookup: CDR1 LNHDA, CDR2 SQIVND (reference sequence). The CDR3 nucleotides are TGTGCCAGTAGTATGACAGGGGGGGATCAGCCCCAGCATTTT. As protein: CASSMTGGDQPQHF.

The chain links TRBV9 to TRBJ2-7; D gene ambiguous. The length of the CDR3 is 15 residues. The germline V and J ends were trimmed by 0 bases and 1 base, with 11 bases remaining between them. Germline V gene data show CDR1 as SGDLS and CDR2 as YYNGEE. The CDR3 DNA follows: TGTGCCAGCAGCGTAGAAGGTGGAGCTTCCTACGAGCAGTACTTC. Translation gives CASSVEGGASYEQYF.

This clone was seen a few times. The chain employs TRBV29-1 and TRBJ1-2; D gene ambiguous. Germline lookup yields CDR1 SQVTM and CDR2 ANQGSEA. CDR3 length: 17 residues. The V end was cut by 2 bases, the J end by 0 bases, with 19 bases between. The CDR3 coding sequence is TGCAGCGTTGAAATTAGCCCGGTCGCATTTTCTAACTATGGCTACACCTTC. It translates to CSVEISPVAFSNYGYTF.

This clone is a singleton in its sample. The chain links TRBV28 to TRBJ2-2, with D possibly being TRBD2 (5 bases). Trimming shortened V by 2 bases and J by 7 bases, and 11 bases separated the two germline ends. This CDR3 contains 14 residues. The germline V gene encodes CDR1 MDHEN and CDR2 SYDVKM. CDR3 in DNA: TGTGCCAGCAGTTTACTCCGGGGTGTCGGGGAGCTGTTTTTT. Translation gives CASSLLRGVGELFF.

The chain uses TRBV6-5 and TRBJ1-5; 8 nucleotides match TRBD1. The V gene end was trimmed by 5 bases and the J gene end by 9 bases; junction bases not matched to a gene: 9. Germline V gene sequence: CDR1 MNHEY, CDR2 SVGAGI. The CDR3 length is 14 residues. The CDR3 sequence: CASSGGQGVGPQHF. Written as DNA, the CDR3 is TGTGCCAGCAGTGGAGGACAGGGCGTAGGGCCCCAGCATTTT.

The CDR3 loop reads CASSRIRQGSEQYF. CDR3 DNA: TGCGCCAGCAGCCGGATACGACAGGGAAGCGAGCAGTACTTC. The chain recombines TRBV4-3 with TRBJ2-7, with 7 bases aligning to TRBD1. The junction had 9 bases not matched to a gene; V was cut back by 4 bases and J by 6 bases. Per germline, CDR1 LGHNA and CDR2 YSLEER. The CDR3 totals 14 residues.

The chain recombines TRBV5-5 with TRBJ2-5; 9 bases are a match to TRBD2. The CDR3 runs 17 residues. Germline V lookup: CDR1 SGHKS, CDR2 YYEKEE (reference sequence). V dropped 0 bases and J dropped 5; count of bases not matched to a gene: 11. CDR3 loop: CASSLVGSGSLLETQYF. CDR3 coding DNA: TGTGCCAGCAGCTTGGTCGGTAGCGGGAGTCTTCTGGAGACCCAGTACTTC.

The chain uses TRBV6-6 and TRBJ2-1; no clear D gene. The CDR3 runs to 11 residues. V was clipped by 7 bases and J by 7 bases, with 8 bases between them. Germline CDR1 and CDR2: MNHNY and SVGAGI (reference sequence). CDR3 DNA sequence: TGTGCCAGCAAGAGTACGAATGAGCAGTTCTTC. Protein sequence: CASKSTNEQFF.

This sequence joins TRBV6-4 and TRBJ1-5; D is ambiguous. This CDR3 comprises 14 residues. From germline, CDR1 is MRHNA and CDR2 SNTAGT. The V and J ends lost 2 bases and 1 base respectively, with 6 bases between them. CDR3 nucleotides: TGTGCCAGCAGTGACGAACAGAGCAATCAGCCCCAGCATTTT. It translates to CASSDEQSNQPQHF.

The chain employs TRBV11-3 and TRBJ2-1, with TRBD2 matching over 9 bases. This CDR3 is built from 15 residues. From germline, CDR1 is SGHNT and CDR2 YENEEA. V lost 2 bases, J lost 6 bases, and 5 bases stayed unmatched. The CDR3 nucleotides read TGTGCCAGCAGCTTACGCGCGGGAGGGCCCAATGAGCAGTTCTTC. Translated: CASSLRAGGPNEQFF.

J is TRBJ2-3 and V is TRBV7-3; 8 bases fit TRBD2. The ends lost 5 bases at V and 3 bases at J; junction bases unmatched: 16. CDR1 is SGHTA and CDR2 is FQGTGA in the germline V gene. The CDR3 extends over 18 amino acids. The CDR3 protein is CASSRNSGGIAGTDTQYF. For the CDR3, the DNA is TGTGCCAGCAGCCGTAACTCGGGCGGCATAGCGGGAACAGATACGCAGTATTTT.

The chain couples TRBV19 to TRBJ2-7, with 7 nucleotides matching TRBD2. The trim removed 6 bases at V and 3 bases at J, leaving 8 bases unmatched. The germline gives CDR1 LNHDA, CDR2 SQIVND (reference sequence). This CDR3 spans 14 amino acids. The CDR3 nucleotides read TGTGCCAGTAGACGGACTAGGAACGGCTACGAGCAGTACTTC. As protein: CASRRTRNGYEQYF.

The chain joins TRBV5-1 to TRBJ2-7, with 7 bases fitting TRBD2. The CDR3 extends over 15 amino acids. Germline trimming cut 0 bases from V and 6 bases from J; bases unmatched to any gene: 9. CDR1 and CDR2 (germline): SGHRS, YFSETQ. CDR3 coding DNA: TGCGCCAGCAGCTTGGAGTATCTGGCGGGAGCCGAGCAGTACTTC. Its translation: CASSLEYLAGAEQYF. The complete variable domain, with remaining parts taken from reference TRBV5-1 and TRBJ2-7, reads KAGVTQTPRYLIKTRGQQVTLSCSPISGHRSVSWYQQTPGQGLQFLFEYFSETQRNKGNFPGRFSGRQFSNSRSEMNVSTLELGDSALYLCASSLEYLAGAEQYFGPGTRLTVT.

This clone was counted a single time. The chain recombines TRBV11-2 with TRBJ2-1; TRBD2 matches 8 bases. The length of the CDR3 is 16 residues. With 1 base clipped from V and 2 bases from J, the junction kept 4 bases outside the gene matches. Germline CDR1 and CDR2: SGHAT and FQNNGV. This chain's CDR3 is CASSLGVGGAYNEQFF. The DNA for the CDR3 is TGTGCCAGCAGCTTAGGGGTCGGGGGGGCCTACAATGAGCAGTTCTTC.

CDR3 DNA sequence: TGCAGCGGGAGGTGGATGGATACGCAGTATTTT. This codes for CSGRWMDTQYF. The chain employs TRBV29-1 and TRBJ2-3; TRBD2 is a possible D gene (5 bases). Trimming cost V 7 bases and J 6 bases, with 11 bases left between them. Germline CDR1 and CDR2: SQVTM and ANQGSEA. This CDR3 region has 11 residues.

V usage is TRBV21-1 and J usage is TRBJ1-6; the tabulated D call, TRBD1, remains unverified against the DNA. TRBV21-1 is marked as a pseudogene. This CDR3 has 16 residues. The DNA for the CDR3 is TGTGCCAGCAGCAAAAGGAGGCAGGGGGCATATTCACCCCTCCACTTT. The encoded protein is CASSKRRQGAYSPLHF.

This clone was observed a few times. This rearrangement joins TRBV9 to TRBJ2-5; maybe TRBD2 (5 bases). The CDR3 is made up of 15 amino acids. Trimming cost V 4 bases and J 1 base, with 14 bases left between them. Germline values: CDR1 SGDLS, CDR2 YYNGEE. The CDR3 is CASSPRRGFQETQYF. For the CDR3, the DNA is TGTGCCAGCAGCCCTAGACGGGGATTCCAAGAGACCCAGTACTTC. The full variable domain, rest sourced from reference TRBV9 and TRBJ2-5, is DSGVTQTPKHLITATGQRVTLRCSPRSGDLSVYWYQQSLDQGLQFLIQYYNGEERAKGNILERFSAQQFPDLHSELNLSSLELGDSALYFCASSPRRGFQETQYFGPGTRLLVL.

The chain employs TRBV28 and TRBJ2-7; no clear D. Between the trimmed V and J ends, which lost 6 bases and 2 bases, there was a span of 8 bases. The CDR3 loop spans 12 amino acids. In germline, CDR1 is MDHEN, CDR2 SYDVKM. CDR3 nucleotides: TGTGCCAGCAGCATAGAGACCTACGAGCAGTACTTC. Its protein product is CASSIETYEQYF. Filled out from reference TRBV28 and TRBJ2-7, the complete variable domain reads DVKVTQSSRYLVKRTGEKVFLECVQDMDHENMFWYRQDPGLGLRLIYFSYDVKMKEKGDIPEGYSVSREKKERFSLILESASTNQTSMYLCASSIETYEQYFGPGTRLTVT.

The chain uses TRBV28 and TRBJ2-7, with TRBD2 as a possible D gene (6 bases). With 3 bases removed from V and 0 bases from J, the gap between germline ends came to 30 bases. The length of the CDR3 is 21 residues. From germline, CDR1 is MDHEN and CDR2 SYDVKM. The CDR3 loop reads CASSLGRVWREVQETSYEQYF. Written as DNA, the CDR3 is TGTGCCAGCAGTTTGGGAAGGGTGTGGAGGGAGGTGCAGGAAACCTCCTACGAGCAGTACTTC.

This clone was recorded once. Written as DNA, the CDR3 is TGTGCCAGTAGTGTCCTACGCGGATCTGGGGCCAACGTCCTGACTTTC. Its translation is CASSVLRGSGANVLTF. The chain uses TRBV19 and TRBJ2-6; no clear D. The CDR3 spans 16 residues. The V gene lost 5 bases and the J gene lost 1 base, with 12 bases spanning the gap. Per the germline V gene, CDR1 is LNHDA and CDR2 is SQIVND (reference sequence).

This chain connects TRBV13 to TRBJ1-5; 8 nucleotides align to TRBD1. J gave up 2 bases and V 3 bases, and 3 bases lay outside the gene matches. CDR1 PRHDT and CDR2 FYEKMQ come from the germline V gene (reference sequence). The CDR3 contains 15 residues. CDR3: CASSFRGPGNQPQHF. CDR3 bases: TGTGCCAGCAGCTTCAGGGGGCCGGGCAATCAGCCCCAGCATTTT.

This chain connects TRBV5-6 to TRBJ1-1; maybe TRBD1 (6 bases). The CDR3 length is 13 residues. V was clipped by 6 bases and J by 2 bases, with 11 bases between them. Germline V CDR1 and CDR2: SGHDT, YYEEEE. CDR3 in amino acids: CASNLGGNTEAFF. The CDR3 DNA follows: TGTGCCAGCAACCTAGGGGGTAACACTGAAGCTTTCTTT.